Included here is one T cell receptor (beta chain) sequence, with context. Its matching antigen is unknown. These data originate in a study of CD8 T cells in ankylosing spondylitis. Study-wide results and limits: Reports say disease-linked clones showed up significantly more in matched ankylosing spondylitis synovial fluid. Disease-linked clones bore a CD8+ phenotype and were relatively rare in peripheral blood. Several highly homologous variants made up a TCR beta motif, and this motif appeared characteristic of ankylosing spondylitis blood.

The CDR3 has 14 residues. V was pared by 0 bases and J by 2 bases, with 2 bases of the junction left unmatched. Germline V gives CDR1 SGDLS, CDR2 YYNGEE. Using its own MiXCR run on the 5' RACE reads, TCRdb lists one record per CDR3 protein. This sample has 380,000 or so distinct CDR3 sequences, with 20% to 25% found just once. This receptor was identified in a male donor with ankylosing spondylitis or in good health (not recorded which). The sequenced sample consisted of blood, either unsorted or a sorted T cell fraction (not recorded which). The rearrangement links TRBV9 to TRBJ2-7, with 7 bases fitting TRBD2. The CDR3 sequence: CASSVAGGTYEQYF. The CDR3 DNA reads TGTGCCAGCAGCGTAGCGGGGGGAACCTACGAGCAGTACTTC.